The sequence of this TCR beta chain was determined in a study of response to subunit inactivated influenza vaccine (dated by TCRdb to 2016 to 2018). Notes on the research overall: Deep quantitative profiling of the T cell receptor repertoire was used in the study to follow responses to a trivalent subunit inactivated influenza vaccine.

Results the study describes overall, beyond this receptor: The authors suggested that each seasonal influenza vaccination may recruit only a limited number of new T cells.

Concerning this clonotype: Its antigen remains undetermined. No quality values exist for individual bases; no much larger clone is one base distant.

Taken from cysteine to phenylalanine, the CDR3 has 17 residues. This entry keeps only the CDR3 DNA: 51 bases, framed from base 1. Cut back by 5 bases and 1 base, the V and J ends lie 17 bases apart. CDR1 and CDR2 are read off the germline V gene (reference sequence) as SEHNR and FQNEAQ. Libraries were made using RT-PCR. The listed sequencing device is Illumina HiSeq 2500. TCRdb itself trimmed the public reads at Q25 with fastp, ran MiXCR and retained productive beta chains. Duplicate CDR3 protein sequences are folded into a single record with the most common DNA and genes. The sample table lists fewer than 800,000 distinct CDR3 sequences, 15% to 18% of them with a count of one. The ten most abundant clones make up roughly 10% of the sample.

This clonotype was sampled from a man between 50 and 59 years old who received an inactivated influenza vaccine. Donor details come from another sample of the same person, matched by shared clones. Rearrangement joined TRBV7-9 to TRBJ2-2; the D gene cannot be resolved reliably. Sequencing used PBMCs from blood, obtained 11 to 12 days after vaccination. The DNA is TGTGCCAGCAGCCCTCACCCCGGGCTGGGGAACACCGGGGAGCTGTTTTTT. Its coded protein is CASSPHPGLGNTGELFF.